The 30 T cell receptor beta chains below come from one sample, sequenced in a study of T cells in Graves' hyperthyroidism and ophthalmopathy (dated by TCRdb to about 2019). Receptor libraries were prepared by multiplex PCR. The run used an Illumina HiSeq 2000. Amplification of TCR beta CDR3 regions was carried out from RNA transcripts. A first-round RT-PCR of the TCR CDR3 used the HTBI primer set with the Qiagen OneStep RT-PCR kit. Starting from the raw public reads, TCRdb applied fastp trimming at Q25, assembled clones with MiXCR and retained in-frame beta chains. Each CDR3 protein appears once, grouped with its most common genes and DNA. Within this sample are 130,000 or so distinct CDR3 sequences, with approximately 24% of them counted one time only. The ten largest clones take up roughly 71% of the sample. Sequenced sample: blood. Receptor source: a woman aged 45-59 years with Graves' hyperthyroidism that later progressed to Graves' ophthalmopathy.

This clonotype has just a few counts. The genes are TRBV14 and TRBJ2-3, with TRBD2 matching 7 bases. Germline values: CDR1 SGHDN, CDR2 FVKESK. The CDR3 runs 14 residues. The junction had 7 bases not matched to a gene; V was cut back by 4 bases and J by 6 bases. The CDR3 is CASSPAGVVDTQYF. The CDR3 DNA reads TGTGCCAGCAGCCCTGCGGGAGTGGTGGATACGCAGTATTTT.

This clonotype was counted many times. The DNA for the CDR3 is TGTGCCAGCAGCTTAGACAGGACCTACGAGCAGTACTTC. Translating it yields CASSLDRTYEQYF. The J gene is TRBJ2-7, the V gene TRBV7-8; weak D call: TRBD1 (5 bases). From germline, CDR1 is SGHVS and CDR2 FQNEAQ. This CDR3 region has 13 residues. V shed 1 base and J shed 2 bases, with 6 bases lying between them.

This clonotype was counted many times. Written as DNA, the CDR3 is TGTGCCAGCAGTCGGGACAGAAACGAGCAGTACTTC. This gives the protein CASSRDRNEQYF. The rearrangement uses TRBV2 and TRBJ2-7, with TRBD1 identical over 7 bases. With 5 bases clipped from V and 5 bases from J, the junction kept 3 bases outside the gene matches. The CDR3 length is 12 residues. The V gene's germline CDR1 is SNHLY and CDR2 FYNNEI. Full variable domain (outside the CDR3, taken from reference TRBV2 and TRBJ2-7): EPEVTQTPSHQVTQMGQEVILRCVPISNHLYFYWYRQILGQKVEFLVSFYNNEISEKSEIFDDQFSVERPDGSNFTLKIRSTKLEDSAMYFCASSRDRNEQYFGPGTRLTVT.

This CDR3 reads CASSLKWGAYSGSGANVLTF. CDR3 DNA: TGTGCCAGCAGCTTAAAATGGGGGGCGTATTCCGGCTCTGGGGCCAACGTCCTGACTTTC. The J gene is TRBJ2-6, the V gene TRBV11-2; tentatively, D is TRBD1 or TRBD2 (6 bases each). CDR3 length equals 20 residues. Trimming shortened V by 2 bases and J by 0 bases, and 20 bases separated the two germline ends. Germline CDR1 reads SGHAT; CDR2 reads FQNNGV.

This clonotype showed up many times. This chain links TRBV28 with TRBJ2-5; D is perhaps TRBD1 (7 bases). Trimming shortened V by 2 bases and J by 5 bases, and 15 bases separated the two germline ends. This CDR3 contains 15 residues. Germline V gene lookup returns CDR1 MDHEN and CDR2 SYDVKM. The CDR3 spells CASSLVGSGGETQYF. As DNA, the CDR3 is TGTGCCAGCAGTTTAGTAGGGTCAGGGGGGGAGACCCAGTACTTC.

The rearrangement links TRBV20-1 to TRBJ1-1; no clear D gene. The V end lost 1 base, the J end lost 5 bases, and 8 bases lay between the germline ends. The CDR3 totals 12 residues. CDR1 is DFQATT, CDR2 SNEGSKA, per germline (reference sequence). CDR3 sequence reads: CSARVSETEAFF. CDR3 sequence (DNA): TGCAGTGCTAGAGTTTCGGAGACTGAAGCTTTCTTT.

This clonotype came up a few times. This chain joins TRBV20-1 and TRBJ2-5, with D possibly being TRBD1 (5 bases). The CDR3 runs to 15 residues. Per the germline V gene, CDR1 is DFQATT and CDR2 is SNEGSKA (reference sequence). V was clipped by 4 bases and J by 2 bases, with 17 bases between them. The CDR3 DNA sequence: TGCAGTGCTAAGGAGCAAGGACATCTGCAAGAGACCCAGTACTTC. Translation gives CSAKEQGHLQETQYF.

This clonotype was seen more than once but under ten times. The CDR3 loop is CASSGPPSYEAFF. In DNA, the CDR3 is TGTGCCAGCTCGGGCCCGCCAAGCTATGAAGCTTTCTTT. The rearrangement joins TRBV12-3 or TRBV12-4 to TRBJ1-1, with unresolved D. This CDR3 comprises 13 residues. V lost 8 bases and J 7 bases, leaving 17 bases between the germline ends.

In DNA, the CDR3 is TGTGCCAGCAGCCTCTCACAGGGAACAGGTCAGCCCCAGCATTTT. Translating gives CASSLSQGTGQPQHF. The gene calls are TRBV6-1 and TRBJ1-5; D is possibly TRBD1 (6 bases). Trimming took off 6 bases at V and 6 bases at J, with 18 bases between the two ends. In germline, CDR1 is MNHNS, CDR2 SASEGT. The CDR3 length is 15 residues.

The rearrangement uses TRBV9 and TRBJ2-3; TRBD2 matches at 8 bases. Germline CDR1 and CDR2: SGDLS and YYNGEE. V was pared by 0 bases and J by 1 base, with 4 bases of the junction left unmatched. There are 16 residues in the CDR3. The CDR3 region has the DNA TGTGCCAGCAGCGTAGTTTCAGCGGGGGGCACAGATACGCAGTATTTT. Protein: CASSVVSAGGTDTQYF.

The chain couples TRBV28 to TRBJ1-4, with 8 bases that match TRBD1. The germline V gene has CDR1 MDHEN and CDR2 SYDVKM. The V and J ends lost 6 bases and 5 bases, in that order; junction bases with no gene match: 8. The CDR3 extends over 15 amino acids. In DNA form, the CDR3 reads TGTGCCAGCAGCCCGTTCCGGGACAGGAATGAAAAACTGTTTTTT. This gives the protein CASSPFRDRNEKLFF. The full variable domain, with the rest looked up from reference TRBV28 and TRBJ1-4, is DVKVTQSSRYLVKRTGEKVFLECVQDMDHENMFWYRQDPGLGLRLIYFSYDVKMKEKGDIPEGYSVSREKKERFSLILESASTNQTSMYLCASSPFRDRNEKLFFGSGTQLSVL.

The CDR3 region has the DNA TGTGCCATCAGTGAGTCGACTTTAGGGTTGTGGGAGACCCAGTACTTC. Translation gives CAISESTLGLWETQYF. The V and J genes are TRBV10-3 and TRBJ2-5; D is unclear. Germline V gives CDR1 ENHRY, CDR2 SYGVKD. V dropped 0 bases and J dropped 5 bases, with 16 bases sitting between them. The CDR3 consists of 16 residues.

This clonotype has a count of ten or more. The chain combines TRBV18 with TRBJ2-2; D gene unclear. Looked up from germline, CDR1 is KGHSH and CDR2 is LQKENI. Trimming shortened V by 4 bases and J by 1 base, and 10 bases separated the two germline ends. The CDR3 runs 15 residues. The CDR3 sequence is CASSLERLNTGELFF. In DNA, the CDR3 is TGTGCCAGCTCACTGGAAAGACTGAACACCGGGGAGCTGTTTTTT.

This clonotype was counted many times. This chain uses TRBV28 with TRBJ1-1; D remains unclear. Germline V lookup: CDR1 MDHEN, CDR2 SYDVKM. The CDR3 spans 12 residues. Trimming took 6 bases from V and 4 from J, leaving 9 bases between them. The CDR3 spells CASRGRLTEAFF. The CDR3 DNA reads TGTGCCAGCAGGGGAAGACTCACTGAAGCTTTCTTT.

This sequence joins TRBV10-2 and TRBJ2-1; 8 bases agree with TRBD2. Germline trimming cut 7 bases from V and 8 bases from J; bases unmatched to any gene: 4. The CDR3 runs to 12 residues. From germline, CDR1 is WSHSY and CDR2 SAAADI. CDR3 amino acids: CASKNGGDEQFF. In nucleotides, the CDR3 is TGCGCCAGCAAAAACGGGGGGGATGAGCAGTTCTTC.

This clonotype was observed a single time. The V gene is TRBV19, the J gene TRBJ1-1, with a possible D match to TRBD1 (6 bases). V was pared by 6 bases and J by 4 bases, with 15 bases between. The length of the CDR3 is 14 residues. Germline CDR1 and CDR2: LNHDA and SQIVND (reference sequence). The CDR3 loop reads CASSAGVWGTEAFF. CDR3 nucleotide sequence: TGTGCCAGTAGCGCAGGGGTGTGGGGCACTGAAGCTTTCTTT.

Written as DNA, the CDR3 is TGCAGTGCTAGCGACGGGACTAGCGGGAGGGCCAGGGACAATGAGCAGTTCTTC. Translated: CSASDGTSGRARDNEQFF. This chain joins TRBV20-1 and TRBJ2-1, with 16 bases that match TRBD2. CDR1 and CDR2 from the germline V gene are DFQATT and SNEGSKA (reference sequence). The CDR3 is made up of 18 amino acids. The junction had 10 bases not matched to a gene; V was cut back by 3 bases and J by 5 bases.

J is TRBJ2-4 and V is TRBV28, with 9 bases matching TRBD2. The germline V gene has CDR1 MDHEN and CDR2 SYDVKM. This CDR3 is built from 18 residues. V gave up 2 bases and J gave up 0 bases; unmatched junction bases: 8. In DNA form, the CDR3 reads TGTGCCAGCAGTTTAGGTCTAGCGGGGCCGTTAGCCAAAAACATTCAGTACTTC. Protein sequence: CASSLGLAGPLAKNIQYF.

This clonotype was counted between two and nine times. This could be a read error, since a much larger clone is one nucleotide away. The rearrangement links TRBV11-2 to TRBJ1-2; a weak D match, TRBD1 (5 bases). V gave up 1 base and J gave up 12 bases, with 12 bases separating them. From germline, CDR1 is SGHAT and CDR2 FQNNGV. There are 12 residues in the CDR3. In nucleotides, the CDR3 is TGTGCCAGCAGCTTAGGTATCCGGGGCCACACCTTC. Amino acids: CASSLGIRGHTF.

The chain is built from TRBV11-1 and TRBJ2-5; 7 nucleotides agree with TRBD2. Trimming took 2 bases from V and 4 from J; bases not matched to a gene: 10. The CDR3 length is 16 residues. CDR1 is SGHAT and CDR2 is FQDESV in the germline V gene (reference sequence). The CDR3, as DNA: TGTGCCAGCAGCTTACACTCGGCGGGAGAAGGAGAGACCCAGTACTTC. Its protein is CASSLHSAGEGETQYF.

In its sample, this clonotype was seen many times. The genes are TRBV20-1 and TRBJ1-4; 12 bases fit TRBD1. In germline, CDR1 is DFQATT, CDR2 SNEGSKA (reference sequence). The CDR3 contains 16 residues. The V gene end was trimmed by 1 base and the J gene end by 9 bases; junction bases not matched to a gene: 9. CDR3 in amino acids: CSARGSSGQGAKKLFF. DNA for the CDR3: TGCAGTGCTAGAGGTTCGTCGGGACAGGGGGCTAAAAAACTGTTTTTT.

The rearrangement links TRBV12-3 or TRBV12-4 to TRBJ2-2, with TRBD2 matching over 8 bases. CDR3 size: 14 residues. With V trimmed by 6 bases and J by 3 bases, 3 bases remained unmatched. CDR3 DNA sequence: TGTGCCAGCAGAAGCGGGAGAGACACCGGGGAGCTGTTTTTT. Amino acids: CASRSGRDTGELFF.

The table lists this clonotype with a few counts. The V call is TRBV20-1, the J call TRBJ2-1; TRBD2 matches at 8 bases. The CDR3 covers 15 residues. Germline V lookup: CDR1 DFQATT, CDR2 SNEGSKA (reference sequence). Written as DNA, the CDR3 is TGCAGGCTAACCGGGGGGGTGGGCGGATACAATGAGCAGTTCTTC. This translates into CRLTGGVGGYNEQFF.

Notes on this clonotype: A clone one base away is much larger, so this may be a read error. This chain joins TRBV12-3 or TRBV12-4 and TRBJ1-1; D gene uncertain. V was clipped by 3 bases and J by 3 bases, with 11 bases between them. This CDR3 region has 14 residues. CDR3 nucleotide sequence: TGTGCCAGCAGTTTGGAGGCGAGGGACACTGAAGCTTTCTTT. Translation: CASSLEARDTEAFF.

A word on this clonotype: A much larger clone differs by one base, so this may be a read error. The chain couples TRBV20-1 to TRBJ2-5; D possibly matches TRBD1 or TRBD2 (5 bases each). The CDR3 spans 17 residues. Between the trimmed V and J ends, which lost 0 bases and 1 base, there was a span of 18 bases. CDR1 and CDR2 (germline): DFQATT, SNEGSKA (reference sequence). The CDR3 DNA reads TGCAGTGCTAGAGATTTTAAGGGACCAGCGGTCCAAGAGACCCAGTACTTC. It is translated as CSARDFKGPAVQETQYF.

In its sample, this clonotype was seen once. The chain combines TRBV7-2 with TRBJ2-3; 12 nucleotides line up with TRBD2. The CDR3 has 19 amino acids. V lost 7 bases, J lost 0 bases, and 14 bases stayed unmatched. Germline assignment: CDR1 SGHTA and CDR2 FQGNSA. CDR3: CASNPTRGGLAGSTDTQYF. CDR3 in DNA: TGTGCCAGCAATCCCACGAGGGGGGGACTAGCGGGTAGCACAGATACGCAGTATTTT. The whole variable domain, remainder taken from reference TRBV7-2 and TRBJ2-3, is GAGVSQSPSNKVTEKGKDVELRCDPISGHTALYWYRQSLGQGLEFLIYFQGNSAPDKSGLPSDRFSAERTGGSVSTLTIQRTQQEDSAVYLCASNPTRGGLAGSTDTQYFGPGTRLTVL.

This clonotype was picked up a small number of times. In DNA form, the CDR3 reads TGTGCCACCAGGGCAGGGGGCGCGAAGGATACGCAGTATTTT. Translating it yields CATRAGGAKDTQYF. The rearrangement uses TRBV24-1 and TRBJ2-3; TRBD1 matches 8 bases. The V gene's germline CDR1 is KGHDR and CDR2 SFDVKD. The CDR3 is made up of 14 amino acids. The J segment lost 6 bases and the V segment lost 7 bases, leaving 8 bases of the junction unmatched.

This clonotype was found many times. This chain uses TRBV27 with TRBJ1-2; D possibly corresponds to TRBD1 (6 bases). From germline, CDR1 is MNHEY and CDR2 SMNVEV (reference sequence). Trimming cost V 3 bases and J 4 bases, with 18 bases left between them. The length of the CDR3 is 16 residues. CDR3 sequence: CASSFQSPGTPYGYTF. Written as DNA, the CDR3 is TGTGCCAGCAGTTTCCAGTCCCCCGGGACACCCTATGGCTACACCTTC.

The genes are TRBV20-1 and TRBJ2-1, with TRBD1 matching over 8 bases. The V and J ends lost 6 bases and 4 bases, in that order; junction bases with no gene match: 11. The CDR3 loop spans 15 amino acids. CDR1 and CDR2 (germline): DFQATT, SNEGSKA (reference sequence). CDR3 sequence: CSATMSDRAYNEQFF. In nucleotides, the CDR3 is TGCAGTGCCACTATGTCGGACAGGGCTTACAATGAGCAGTTCTTC.

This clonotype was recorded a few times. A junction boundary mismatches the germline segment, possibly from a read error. This CDR3 reads CASSLEWGSQETQYF. CDR3 coding DNA: TGTGCCAGCAGCTTAGAATGGGGGTCCCAAGAGACCCAGTATTTC. The chain couples TRBV7-6 to TRBJ2-5; the D call may be TRBD1 or TRBD2 (5 bases each). CDR1 and CDR2 from the germline V gene are SGHVS and FNYEAQ. The CDR3 is 15 residues long. The variable domain in full, completed from reference TRBV7-6 and TRBJ2-5, reads GAGVSQSPRYKVTKRGQDVALRCDPISGHVSLYWYRQALGQGPEFLTYFNYEAQQDKSGLPNDRFSAERPEGSISTLTIQRTEQRDSAMYRCASSLEWGSQETQYFGPGTRLLVL.